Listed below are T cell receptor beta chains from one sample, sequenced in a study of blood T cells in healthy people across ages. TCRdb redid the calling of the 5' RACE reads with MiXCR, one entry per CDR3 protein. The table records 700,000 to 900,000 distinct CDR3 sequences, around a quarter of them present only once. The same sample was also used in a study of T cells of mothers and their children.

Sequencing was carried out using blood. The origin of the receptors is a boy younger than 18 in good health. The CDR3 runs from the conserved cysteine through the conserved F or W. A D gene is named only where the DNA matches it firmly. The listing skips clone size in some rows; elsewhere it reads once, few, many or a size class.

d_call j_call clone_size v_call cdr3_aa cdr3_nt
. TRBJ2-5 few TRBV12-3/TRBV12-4 CASTVGDRGTQETQYF TGTGCCAGCACCGTCGGGGACCGGGGAACCCAAGAGACCCAGTACTTC
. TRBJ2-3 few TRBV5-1 CASSSGHSSTDTQYF TGCGCCAGCAGCTCAGGACATTCTAGCACAGATACGCAGTATTTT
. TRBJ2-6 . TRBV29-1 CSVEVFSGPSGANVLTF TGCAGCGTTGAAGTATTTTCAGGGCCCTCTGGGGCCAACGTCCTGACTTTC
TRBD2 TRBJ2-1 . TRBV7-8 CASSSGTSGRNNEQFF TGTGCCAGCAGCTCTGGGACTAGCGGGAGAAACAATGAGCAGTTCTTC
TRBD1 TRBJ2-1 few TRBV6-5 CASSYLGGREQFF TGTGCCAGCAGTTACCTAGGGGGCAGGGAGCAGTTCTTC
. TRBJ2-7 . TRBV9 CASSVEAGRPYEQYF TGTGCCAGCAGCGTAGAAGCAGGGCGTCCATACGAGCAGTACTTC
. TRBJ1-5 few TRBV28 CASEVLYSNQPQHF TGTGCCAGCGAAGTTTTGTATAGCAATCAGCCCCAGCATTTT
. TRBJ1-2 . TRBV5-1 CASSLNSRGYTF TGCGCCAGCAGCTTGAATTCTCGCGGCTACACCTTC
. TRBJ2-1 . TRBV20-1 CSARGEVGTNEQFF TGCAGTGCTAGGGGGGAGGTGGGTACTAATGAGCAGTTCTTC
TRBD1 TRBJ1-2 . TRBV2 CASRPGQAVYGYTF TGTGCCAGCAGGCCCGGACAGGCGGTTTATGGCTACACCTTC
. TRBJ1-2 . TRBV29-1 CSGAIGDDYGYTF TGCAGCGGCGCTATAGGGGACGACTATGGCTACACCTTC